A selection of T cell receptor beta chains follows, all from one sample in a study of blood T cell repertoires in COVID-19. Assay used: immunoSEQ multiplex PCR; TCRdb lists only in-frame clones, some missing. The data contain over 10,000 clones, about 71% of them seen just once; the ten biggest clones take up 5.5% to 7%. The sample was peripheral blood. Receptors originate from a man in his 60s with COVID-19, enrolled during active disease. The CDR3 runs from the conserved cysteine through the conserved F or W. Fields, in order: D gene, V gene, J gene, clone size, CDR3 protein, CDR3 DNA. A D gene is named only where the DNA matches it firmly. The size of a clone is reported for some rows only, either as once, few or many, or as a class for expanded clones.

TRBD2	TRBV27	TRBJ2-1	NA	CASSQRSGAPGTYNEQFF	TGTGCCAGCAGTCAACGGAGCGGGGCCCCTGGCACCTACAATGAGCAGTTCTTC
TRBD2	TRBV9	TRBJ2-1	NA	CASSVRTSGFGPEQFF	TGTGCCAGCAGCGTGAGGACTAGCGGGTTTGGTCCTGAGCAGTTCTTC
NA	TRBV15	TRBJ1-1	NA	CATLGSGVFTEAFF	TGTGCCACCTTGGGTTCAGGGGTTTTCACTGAAGCTTTCTTT
NA	TRBV28	TRBJ1-2	NA	CASSFIYGYTF	TGTGCCAGCAGTTTTATCTATGGCTACACCTTC
NA	TRBV30	TRBJ1-4	NA	CAWSVGGGANEKLFF	TGTGCCTGGAGTGTCGGGGGGGGAGCTAATGAAAAACTGTTTTTT
TRBD2	TRBV28	TRBJ2-7	NA	CASTRLAGDYEQYF	TGTGCCAGCACCAGATTAGCGGGGGATTACGAGCAGTACTTC
TRBD1	TRBV7-2	TRBJ1-6	NA	CASSFGRGQGNSPLHF	TGTGCCAGCAGCTTCGGTCGGGGACAGGGAAATTCACCCCTCCACTTT
TRBD2	TRBV9	TRBJ2-7	NA	CASSVGSGGAREQYF	TGTGCCAGCAGCGTAGGGAGCGGGGGGGCCCGGGAGCAGTACTTC
TRBD1	TRBV6-1	TRBJ1-1	NA	CASSEKAGGTEAFF	TGTGCCAGCAGTGAAAAGGCAGGGGGGACTGAAGCTTTCTTT
TRBD1	TRBV7-2	TRBJ1-1	NA	CASSSTGGLEAFF	TGTGCCAGCAGTTCAACAGGGGGCCTGGAAGCTTTCTTT
TRBD1	TRBV9	TRBJ1-6	few	CASSPGDRGNSPLHF	TGTGCCAGCAGCCCAGGGGACAGGGGTAATTCACCCCTCCACTTT
TRBD2	TRBV5-5	TRBJ2-7	NA	CASSRGTSGDHYEQYF	TGTGCCAGCAGCCGGGGGACTAGCGGGGACCACTACGAGCAGTACTTC
TRBD2	TRBV5-4	TRBJ2-1	NA	CASSYSLADNEQFF	TGTGCCAGCAGCTATAGTCTAGCGGACAATGAGCAGTTCTTC
NA	TRBV29-1	TRBJ2-2	NA	CSPDVVRDTGELFF	TGCAGCCCTGATGTGGTCCGGGACACCGGGGAGCTGTTTTTT
TRBD1	TRBV28	TRBJ1-1	NA	CASSPRTGGRTEAFF	TGTGCCAGCAGTCCCCGGACAGGGGGCAGGACTGAAGCTTTCTTT
TRBD1	TRBV13	TRBJ1-2	NA	CASSSTGTGYTF	TGTGCCAGCAGCTCGACAGGGACTGGCTACACCTTC
NA	TRBV18	TRBJ2-4	NA	CASSPDRTLDIQYF	TGTGCCAGCTCACCAGACCGAACACTAGACATTCAGTACTTC